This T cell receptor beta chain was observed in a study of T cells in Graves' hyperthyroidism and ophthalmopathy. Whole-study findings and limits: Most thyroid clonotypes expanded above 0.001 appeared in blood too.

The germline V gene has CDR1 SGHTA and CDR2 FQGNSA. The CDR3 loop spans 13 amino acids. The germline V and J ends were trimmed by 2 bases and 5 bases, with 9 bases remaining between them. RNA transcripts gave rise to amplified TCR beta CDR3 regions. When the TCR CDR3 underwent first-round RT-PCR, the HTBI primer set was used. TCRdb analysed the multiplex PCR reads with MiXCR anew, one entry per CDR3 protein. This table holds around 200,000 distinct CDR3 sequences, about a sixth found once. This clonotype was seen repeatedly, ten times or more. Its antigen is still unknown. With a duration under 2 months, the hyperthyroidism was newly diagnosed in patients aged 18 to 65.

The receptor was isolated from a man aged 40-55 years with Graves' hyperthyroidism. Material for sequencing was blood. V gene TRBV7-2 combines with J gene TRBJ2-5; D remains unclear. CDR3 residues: CASSLNLGETQYF. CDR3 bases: TGTGCCAGCAGCTTAAACCTGGGGGAGACCCAGTACTTC.